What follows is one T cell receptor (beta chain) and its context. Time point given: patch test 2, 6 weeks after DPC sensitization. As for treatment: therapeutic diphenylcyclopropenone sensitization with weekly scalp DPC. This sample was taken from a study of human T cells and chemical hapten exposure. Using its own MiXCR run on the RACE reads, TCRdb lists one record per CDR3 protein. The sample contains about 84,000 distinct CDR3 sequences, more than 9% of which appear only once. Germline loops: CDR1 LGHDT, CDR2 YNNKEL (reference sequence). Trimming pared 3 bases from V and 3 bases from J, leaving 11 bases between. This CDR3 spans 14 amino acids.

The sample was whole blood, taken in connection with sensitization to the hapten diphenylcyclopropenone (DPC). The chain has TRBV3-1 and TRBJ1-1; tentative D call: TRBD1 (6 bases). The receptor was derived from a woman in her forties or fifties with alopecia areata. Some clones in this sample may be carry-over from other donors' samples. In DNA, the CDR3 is TGTGCCAGCAGCCAGACAGGCGGGCACACTGAAGCTTTCTTT. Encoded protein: CASSQTGGHTEAFF.